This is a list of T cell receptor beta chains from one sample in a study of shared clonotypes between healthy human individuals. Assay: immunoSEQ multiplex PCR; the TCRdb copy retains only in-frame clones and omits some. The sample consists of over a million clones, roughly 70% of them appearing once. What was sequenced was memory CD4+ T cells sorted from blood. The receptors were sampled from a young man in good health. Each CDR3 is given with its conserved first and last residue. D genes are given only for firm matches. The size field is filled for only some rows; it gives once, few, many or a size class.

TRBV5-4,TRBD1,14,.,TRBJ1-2,CASSAPGGGYGYTF,TGTGCCAGCAGCGCTCCAGGGGGCGGCTATGGCTACACCTTC
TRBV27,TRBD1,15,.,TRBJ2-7,CASSLGTGRVHEQYF,TGTGCCAGCAGTTTAGGGACAGGGAGGGTTCACGAGCAGTACTTC
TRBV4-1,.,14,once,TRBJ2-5,CASSQPQGGETQYF,TGCGCCAGCAGCCAACCACAGGGTGGGGAGACCCAGTACTTC
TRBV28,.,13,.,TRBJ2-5,CASSHHKQETQYF,TGTGCCAGCAGTCACCACAAACAAGAGACCCAGTACTTC
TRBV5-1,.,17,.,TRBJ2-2,CASSLGAATTNTGELFF,TGCGCCAGCAGCTTGGGGGCGGCTACCACCAACACCGGGGAGCTGTTTTTT
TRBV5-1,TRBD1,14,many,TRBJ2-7,CASSSTGQLYEQYF,TGCGCCAGCAGCTCCACGGGACAGCTCTACGAGCAGTACTTC
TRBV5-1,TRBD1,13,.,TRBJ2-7,CASSPDRGYEQYF,TGCGCCAGCAGCCCTGACAGGGGCTACGAGCAGTACTTC
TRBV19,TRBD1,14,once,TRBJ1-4,CASSQDRADEKLFF,TGTGCCAGTAGTCAGGACAGGGCCGATGAAAAACTGTTTTTT
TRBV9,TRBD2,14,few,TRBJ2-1,CASSPGGLNNEQFF,TGTGCCAGCAGCCCGGGGGGGCTGAACAATGAGCAGTTCTTC
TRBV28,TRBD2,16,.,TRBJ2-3,CASSFGLLADTDTQYF,TGTGCCAGCAGTTTTGGCCTACTAGCGGACACAGATACGCAGTATTTT
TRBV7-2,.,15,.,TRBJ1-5,CASSADGRFNQPQHF,TGTGCCAGCAGCGCGGACGGCAGGTTCAATCAGCCCCAGCATTTT
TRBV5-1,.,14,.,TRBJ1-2,CASSSQGGTPGYTF,TGCGCCAGCAGCTCGCAGGGCGGGACCCCGGGCTACACCTTC
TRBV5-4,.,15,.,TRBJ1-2,CASSLVAGAVGGYTF,TGTGCCAGCAGCTTGGTCGCAGGGGCGGTTGGTGGCTACACCTTC
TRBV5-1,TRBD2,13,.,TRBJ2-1,CASSLDSGAEQFF,TGCGCCAGCAGCTTGGACAGCGGGGCCGAGCAGTTCTTC
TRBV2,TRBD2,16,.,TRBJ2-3,CASSERGAGVQNTQYF,TGTGCCAGCAGTGAAAGGGGTGCGGGGGTACAAAATACGCAGTATTTT
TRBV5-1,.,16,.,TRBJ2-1,CASSLDVVLGHNEQFF,TGCGCCAGCAGCTTGGACGTCGTCCTAGGCCACAATGAGCAGTTCTTC
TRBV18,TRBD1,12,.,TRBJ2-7,CASSPGQGEQYF,TGTGCCAGCTCCCCCGGACAGGGCGAGCAGTACTTC
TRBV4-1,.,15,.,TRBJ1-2,CASSRTRTANYGYTF,TGCGCCAGCAGCCGCACCAGGACAGCTAACTATGGCTACACCTTC
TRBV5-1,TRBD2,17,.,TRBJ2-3,CASSFGTSGSGTDTQYF,TGCGCCAGCAGCTTCGGGACTAGCGGGAGTGGGACAGATACGCAGTATTTT
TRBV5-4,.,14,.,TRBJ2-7,CASSLFGTAYEQYF,TGTGCCAGCAGCTTGTTTGGGACTGCCTACGAGCAGTACTTC
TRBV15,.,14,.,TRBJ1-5,CATSMGSHSQPQHF,TGTGCCACCAGCATGGGGTCCCATTCCCAGCCCCAGCATTTT
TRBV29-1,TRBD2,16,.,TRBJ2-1,CSVESGGSRSYNEQFF,TGCAGCGTTGAGTCCGGCGGGAGTCGATCCTACAATGAGCAGTTCTTC
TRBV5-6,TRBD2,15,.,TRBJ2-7,CASSLFASGNYEQYF,TGTGCCAGCAGCTTGTTCGCTAGCGGGAACTACGAGCAGTACTTC